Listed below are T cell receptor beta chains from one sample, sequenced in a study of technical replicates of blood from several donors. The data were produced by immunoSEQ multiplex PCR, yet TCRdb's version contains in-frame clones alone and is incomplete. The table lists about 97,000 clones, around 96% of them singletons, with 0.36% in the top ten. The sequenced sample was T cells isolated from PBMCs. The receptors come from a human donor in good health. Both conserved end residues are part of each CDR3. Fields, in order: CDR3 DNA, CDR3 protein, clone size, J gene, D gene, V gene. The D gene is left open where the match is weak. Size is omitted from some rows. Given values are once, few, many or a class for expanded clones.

TGTGCCAGCAGCCGACAGGGCCGGGGCTACACCTTC	CASSRQGRGYTF	NA	TRBJ1-2	TRBD1	TRBV6-6
TGTGCCAGCTCGGGGGGGGACAGCAGCTCTGGAAACACCATATATTTT	CASSGGDSSSGNTIYF	NA	TRBJ1-3	TRBD1	TRBV7-9
TGTGCCAGCAGCCTTGACAGCTCTGGGGCCAACGTCCTGACTTTC	CASSLDSSGANVLTF	NA	TRBJ2-6	NA	TRBV9
TGTGCCAGCAGTTACTCAGCGGGGTCCTACGAGCAGTACTTC	CASSYSAGSYEQYF	NA	TRBJ2-7	TRBD2	TRBV6-5
TGTGCCAGCAGCTTAACCCTTTGGGTAGCGGGAATCAAAGAGACCGGGGAGCTGTTTTTT	CASSLTLWVAGIKETGELFF	NA	TRBJ2-2	TRBD2	TRBV13
TGTGCCAGTCTTACTACCCTCTACGAGCAGTACTTC	CASLTTLYEQYF	NA	TRBJ2-7	NA	TRBV6-1
TGCAGCGTTTGGGACACGGACAATGGGCAGTTCTTC	CSVWDTDNGQFF	NA	TRBJ2-1	NA	TRBV29-1
TGTGCCAGCAGTGACGTCAGGGTCTGGGCTGAAGCTTTCTTT	CASSDVRVWAEAFF	NA	TRBJ1-1	NA	TRBV2
TGTGCCAGCAGTTTAGTTCGGGGAATAGGCTACACCTTC	CASSLVRGIGYTF	NA	TRBJ1-2	NA	TRBV28
TGTGCCAGCAGCCCCGGGAGGCAAACTGAAGCTTTCTTT	CASSPGRQTEAFF	once	TRBJ1-1	NA	TRBV14
TGTGCCTGGAGTCGGGAGGGATCCTCCTACGAGCAGTACTTC	CAWSREGSSYEQYF	NA	TRBJ2-7	TRBD2	TRBV30
TGTGCCAGCAGTTCCCTTCAGGGGCGGACAGATACGCAGTATTTT	CASSSLQGRTDTQYF	NA	TRBJ2-3	NA	TRBV6-5
TGTGCCAGCAGCTGGGAAGGGGATTGGCCCTACGAGCAGTACTTC	CASSWEGDWPYEQYF	once	TRBJ2-7	NA	TRBV7-9
TGTGCCAGCAGCGAGACAGGGTATTTCAATCAGCCCCAGCATTTT	CASSETGYFNQPQHF	NA	TRBJ1-5	TRBD1	TRBV7-2
TGTGCCAGTAGTTCGACTAGCGGGGGATATAGCTCCTACAATGAGCAGTTCTTC	CASSSTSGGYSSYNEQFF	NA	TRBJ2-1	TRBD2	TRBV19
TGTGCCAGCACGTCCGGGACTAGACCAGAGACCCAGTACTTC	CASTSGTRPETQYF	NA	TRBJ2-5	TRBD2	TRBV9
TGTGCCAGCAGAGGACTCTCCTACAATGAGCAGTTCTTC	CASRGLSYNEQFF	NA	TRBJ2-1	NA	TRBV6-1
TGTGCCAGCTCCCGGGGGTACGAAAAACTGTTTTTT	CASSRGYEKLFF	NA	TRBJ1-4	NA	TRBV9
TGTGCCAGCAGTGAAGCAAGCGGCTACAATGAGCAGTTCTTC	CASSEASGYNEQFF	NA	TRBJ2-1	NA	TRBV6-1
TGTGCAAGTCGCTTTGACAGGGGACGAACTGAAGCTTTCTTT	CASRFDRGRTEAFF	NA	TRBJ1-1	NA	TRBV12-2
TGCGCCAGCAATACGGGGGCCAAAAACATTCAGTACTTC	CASNTGAKNIQYF	NA	TRBJ2-4	NA	TRBV10-2
TGTGCCAGTGCCCTAGGGACAGGGGACCAGCCCCAGCATTTT	CASALGTGDQPQHF	NA	TRBJ1-5	TRBD1	TRBV19
TGCGCCAGCAGCCAGGCGACAGGGGGGTACTACGAGCAGTACTTC	CASSQATGGYYEQYF	NA	TRBJ2-7	TRBD1	TRBV4-1
TGTGCCAGCACGGACCGGGAGTCCCCCTACAATGAGCAGTTCTTC	CASTDRESPYNEQFF	NA	TRBJ2-1	NA	TRBV27
TGTGCCAGCCATTTCGGACTCGCTTCCTACAATGAGCAGTTCTTC	CASHFGLASYNEQFF	NA	TRBJ2-1	NA	TRBV6-1
TGTGCCAGCAGTACCTTGACTAGCGGGAGCGAGCAGTACTTC	CASSTLTSGSEQYF	NA	TRBJ2-7	TRBD2	TRBV27